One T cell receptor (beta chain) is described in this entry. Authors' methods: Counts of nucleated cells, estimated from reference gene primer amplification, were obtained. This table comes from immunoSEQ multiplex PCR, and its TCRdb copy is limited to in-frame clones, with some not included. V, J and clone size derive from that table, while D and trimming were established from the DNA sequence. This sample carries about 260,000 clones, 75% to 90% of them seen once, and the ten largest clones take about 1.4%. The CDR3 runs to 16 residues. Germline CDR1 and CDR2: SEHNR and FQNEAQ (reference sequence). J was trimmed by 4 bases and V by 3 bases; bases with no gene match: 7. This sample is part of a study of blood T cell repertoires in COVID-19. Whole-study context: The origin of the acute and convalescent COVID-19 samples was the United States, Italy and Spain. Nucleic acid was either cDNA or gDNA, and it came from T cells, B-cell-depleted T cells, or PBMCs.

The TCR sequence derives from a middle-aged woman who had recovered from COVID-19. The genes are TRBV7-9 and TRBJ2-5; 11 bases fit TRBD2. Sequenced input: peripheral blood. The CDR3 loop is CASSFASGGRRETQYF. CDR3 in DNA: TGTGCCAGCAGCTTCGCTAGCGGGGGGCGGAGAGAGACCCAGTACTTC.